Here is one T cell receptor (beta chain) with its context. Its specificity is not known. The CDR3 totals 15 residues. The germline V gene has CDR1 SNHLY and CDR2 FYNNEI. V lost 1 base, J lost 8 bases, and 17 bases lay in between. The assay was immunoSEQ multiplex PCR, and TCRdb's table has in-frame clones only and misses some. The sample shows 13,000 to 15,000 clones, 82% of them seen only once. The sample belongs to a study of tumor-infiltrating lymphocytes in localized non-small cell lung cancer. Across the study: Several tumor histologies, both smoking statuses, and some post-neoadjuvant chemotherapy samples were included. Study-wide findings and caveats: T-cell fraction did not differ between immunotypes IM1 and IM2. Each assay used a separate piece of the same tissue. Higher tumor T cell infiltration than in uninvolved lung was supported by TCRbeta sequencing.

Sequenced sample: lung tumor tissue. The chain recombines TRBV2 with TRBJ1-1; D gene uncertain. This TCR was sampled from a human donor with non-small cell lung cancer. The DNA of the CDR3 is TGTGCCAGCAGTGAAGAGCAGGCCCGAGGACTGGAAGCTTTCTTT. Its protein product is CASSEEQARGLEAFF.